This TCR beta chain was captured in a study of blood T cell repertoires in COVID-19. Turning to the study itself: PBMCs, B-cell-depleted T cells, or T cells provided the cDNA or gDNA that made up the material.

Authors' methods: The authors estimated nucleated cell counts from reference gene primer amplification. Produced via immunoSEQ multiplex PCR; TCRdb's table is partial and in-frame only. The V and J calls and the clone size are those of that table, but D and trimming were determined from the DNA. The repertoire holds some 87,000 clones, with about 78% as singletons. Sequenced sample: peripheral blood. This clonotype originated in a man aged 50 to 60 who had recovered from COVID-19.

CDR3 DNA: TGTGCCAGCAGCTTGGACAGCCAGCCCCAGCATTTT. Protein sequence: CASSLDSQPQHF. The rearrangement uses TRBV5-6 and TRBJ1-5; D unresolved. This CDR3 is built from 12 residues. V was clipped by 0 bases and J by 7 bases, with 5 bases between them. CDR1 is SGHDT, CDR2 YYEEEE, per germline. Combining the CDR3 with reference TRBV5-6 and TRBJ1-5 gives the whole variable domain DAGVTQSPTHLIKTRGQQVTLRCSPKSGHDTVSWYQQALGQGPQFIFQYYEEEERQRGNFPDRFSGHQFPNYSSELNVNALLLGDSALYLCASSLDSQPQHFGDGTRLSIL.